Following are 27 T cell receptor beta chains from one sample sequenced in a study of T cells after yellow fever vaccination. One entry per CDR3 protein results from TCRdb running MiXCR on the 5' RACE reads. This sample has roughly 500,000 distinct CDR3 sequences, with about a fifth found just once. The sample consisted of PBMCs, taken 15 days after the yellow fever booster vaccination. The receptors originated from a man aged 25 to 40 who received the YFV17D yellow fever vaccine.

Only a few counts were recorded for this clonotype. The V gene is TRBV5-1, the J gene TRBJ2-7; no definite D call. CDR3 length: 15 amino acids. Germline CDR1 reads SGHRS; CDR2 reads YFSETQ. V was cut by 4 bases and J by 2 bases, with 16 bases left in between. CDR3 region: CASSLLYGETYEQYF. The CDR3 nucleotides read TGCGCCAGCAGCCTATTATACGGAGAGACCTACGAGCAGTACTTC. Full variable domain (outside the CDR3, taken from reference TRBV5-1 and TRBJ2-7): KAGVTQTPRYLIKTRGQQVTLSCSPISGHRSVSWYQQTPGQGLQFLFEYFSETQRNKGNFPGRFSGRQFSNSRSEMNVSTLELGDSALYLCASSLLYGETYEQYFGPGTRLTVT.

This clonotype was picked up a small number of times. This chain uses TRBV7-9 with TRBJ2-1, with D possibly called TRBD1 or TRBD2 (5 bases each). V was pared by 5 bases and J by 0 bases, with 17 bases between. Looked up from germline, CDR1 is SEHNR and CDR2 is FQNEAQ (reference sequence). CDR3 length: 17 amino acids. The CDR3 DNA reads TGTGCCAGCAGCCGGTCGAAGGGGACCAACTCCTACAATGAGCAGTTCTTC. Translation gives CASSRSKGTNSYNEQFF.

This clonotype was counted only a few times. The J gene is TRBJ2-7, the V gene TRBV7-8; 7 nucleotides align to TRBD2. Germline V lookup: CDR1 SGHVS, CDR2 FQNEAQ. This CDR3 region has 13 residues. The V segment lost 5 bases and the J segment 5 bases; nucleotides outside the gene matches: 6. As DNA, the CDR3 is TGTGCCAGCAGCATAACTAGCGTCCACGAGCAGTACTTC. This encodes CASSITSVHEQYF.

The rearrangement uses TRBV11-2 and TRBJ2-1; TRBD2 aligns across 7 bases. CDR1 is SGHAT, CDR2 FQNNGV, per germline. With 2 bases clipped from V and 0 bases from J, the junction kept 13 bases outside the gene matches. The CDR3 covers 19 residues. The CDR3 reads CASSLFPPVGGSSYNEQFF. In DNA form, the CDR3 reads TGTGCCAGCAGCTTATTCCCTCCGGTGGGAGGGAGCTCCTACAATGAGCAGTTCTTC.

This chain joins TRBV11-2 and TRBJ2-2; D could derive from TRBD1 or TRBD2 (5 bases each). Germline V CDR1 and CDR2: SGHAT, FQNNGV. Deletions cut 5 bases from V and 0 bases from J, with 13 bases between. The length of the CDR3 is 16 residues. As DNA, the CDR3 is TGTGCCAGCAGCCGCATGGGACCCACGAACACCGGGGAGCTGTTTTTT. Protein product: CASSRMGPTNTGELFF.

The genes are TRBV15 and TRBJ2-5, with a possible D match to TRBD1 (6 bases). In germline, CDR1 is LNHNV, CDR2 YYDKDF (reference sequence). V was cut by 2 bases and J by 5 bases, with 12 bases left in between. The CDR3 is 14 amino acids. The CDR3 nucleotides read TGTGCCACCAGCAGATGGAACAGGGATGAGACCCAGTACTTC. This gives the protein CATSRWNRDETQYF.

DNA for the CDR3: TGTGGTTGGGCGATCACCGGGGAGCTGTTTTTT. Its protein product is CGWAITGELFF. The V call is TRBV2, the J call TRBJ2-2; D call uncertain. From germline, CDR1 is SNHLY and CDR2 FYNNEI. This CDR3 has 11 residues.

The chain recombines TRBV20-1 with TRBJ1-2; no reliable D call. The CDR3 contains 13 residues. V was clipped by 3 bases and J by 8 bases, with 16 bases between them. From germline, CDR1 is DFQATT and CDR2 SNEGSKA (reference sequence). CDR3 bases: TGCAGTGCTAGTGGTCGCGGGGAAGTGGGCTACACCTTC. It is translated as CSASGRGEVGYTF.

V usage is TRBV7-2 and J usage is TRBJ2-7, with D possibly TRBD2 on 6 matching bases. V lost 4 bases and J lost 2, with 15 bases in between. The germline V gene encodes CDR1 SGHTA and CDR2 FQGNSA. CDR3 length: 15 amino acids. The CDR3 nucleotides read TGTGCCAGCAGCTCCCGGGGGAGCGCAGCCTACGAGCAGTACTTC. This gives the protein CASSSRGSAAYEQYF.

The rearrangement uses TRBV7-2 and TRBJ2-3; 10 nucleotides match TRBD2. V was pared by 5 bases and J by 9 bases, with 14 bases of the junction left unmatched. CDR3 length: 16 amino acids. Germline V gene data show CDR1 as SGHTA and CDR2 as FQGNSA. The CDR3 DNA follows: TGTGCCAGCAGCCCGGGAGGGGCTAGCGGGAGTAAGACGCAGTATTTT. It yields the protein CASSPGGASGSKTQYF.

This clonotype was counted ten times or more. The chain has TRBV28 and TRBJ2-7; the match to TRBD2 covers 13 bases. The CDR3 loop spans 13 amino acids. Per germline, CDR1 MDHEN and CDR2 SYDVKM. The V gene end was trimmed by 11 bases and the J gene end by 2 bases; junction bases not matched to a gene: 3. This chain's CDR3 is CASGLAGPYEQYF. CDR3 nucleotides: TGTGCCTCGGGACTAGCGGGGCCCTACGAGCAGTACTTC.

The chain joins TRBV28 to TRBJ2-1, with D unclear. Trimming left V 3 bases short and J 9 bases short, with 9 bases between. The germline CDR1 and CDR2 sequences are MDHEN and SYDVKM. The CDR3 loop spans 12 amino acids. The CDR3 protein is CASSFAGSEQFF. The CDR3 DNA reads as TGTGCCAGCAGTTTCGCTGGCTCTGAGCAGTTCTTC.

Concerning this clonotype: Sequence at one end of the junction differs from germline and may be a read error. In DNA form, the CDR3 reads TGTGCCAGCAGTTACCCCAGCGGTCCGAACACCGGGGAGCAGTTTTTT. Amino acids: CASSYPSGPNTGEQFF. The rearrangement links TRBV6-5 to TRBJ2-2; tentatively, D is TRBD2 (5 bases). Germline V gene data show CDR1 as MNHEY and CDR2 as SVGAGI. This CDR3 has 16 residues.

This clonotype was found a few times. Here the CDR3 reads CASSTAPSGSYEQYF. CDR3 coding DNA: TGTGCCAGCAGCACCGCACCAAGCGGGAGTTACGAGCAGTACTTC. The chain joins TRBV5-6 to TRBJ2-7; TRBD2 aligns across 8 bases. Germline CDR1 and CDR2: SGHDT and YYEEEE. V lost 4 bases, J lost 4 bases, and 10 bases stayed unmatched. There are 15 residues in the CDR3.

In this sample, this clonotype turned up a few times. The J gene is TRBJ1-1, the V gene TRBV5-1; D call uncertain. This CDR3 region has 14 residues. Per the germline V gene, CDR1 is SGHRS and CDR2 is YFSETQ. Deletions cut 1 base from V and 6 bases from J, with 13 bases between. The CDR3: CASSLTTLTPEAFF. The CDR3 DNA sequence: TGCGCCAGCAGCTTGACTACCCTTACACCTGAAGCTTTCTTT.

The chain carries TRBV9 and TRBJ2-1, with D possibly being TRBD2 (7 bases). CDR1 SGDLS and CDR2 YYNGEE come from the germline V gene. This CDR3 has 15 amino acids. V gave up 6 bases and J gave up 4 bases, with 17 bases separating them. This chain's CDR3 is CASNSKGGLYNEQFF. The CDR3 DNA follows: TGTGCCAGCAACTCAAAGGGGGGGCTGTACAATGAGCAGTTCTTC. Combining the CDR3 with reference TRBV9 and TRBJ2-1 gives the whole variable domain DSGVTQTPKHLITATGQRVTLRCSPRSGDLSVYWYQQSLDQGLQFLIQYYNGEERAKGNILERFSAQQFPDLHSELNLSSLELGDSALYFCASNSKGGLYNEQFFGPGTRLTVL.

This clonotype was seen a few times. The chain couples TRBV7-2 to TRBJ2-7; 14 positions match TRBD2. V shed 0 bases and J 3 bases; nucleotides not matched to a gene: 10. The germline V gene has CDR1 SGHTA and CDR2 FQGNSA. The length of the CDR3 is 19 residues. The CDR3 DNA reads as TGTGCCAGCAGCTTAGCCCCCGGGACTAGCGGGAGCCGTTACTACGAGCAGTACTTC. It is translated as CASSLAPGTSGSRYYEQYF.

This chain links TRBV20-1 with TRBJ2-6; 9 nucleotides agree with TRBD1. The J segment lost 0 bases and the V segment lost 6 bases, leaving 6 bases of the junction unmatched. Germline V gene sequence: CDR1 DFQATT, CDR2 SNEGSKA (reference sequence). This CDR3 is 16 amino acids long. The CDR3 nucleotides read TGCAGTGCCGGGACAGGGATTTACTCTGGGGCCAACGTCCTGACTTTC. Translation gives CSAGTGIYSGANVLTF.

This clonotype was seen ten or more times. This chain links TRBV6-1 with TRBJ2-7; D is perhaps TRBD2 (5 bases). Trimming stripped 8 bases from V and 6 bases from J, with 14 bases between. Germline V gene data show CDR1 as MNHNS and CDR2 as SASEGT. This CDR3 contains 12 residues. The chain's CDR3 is CASGELRGEQYF. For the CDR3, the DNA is TGTGCCAGCGGGGAACTTCGGGGCGAGCAGTACTTC.

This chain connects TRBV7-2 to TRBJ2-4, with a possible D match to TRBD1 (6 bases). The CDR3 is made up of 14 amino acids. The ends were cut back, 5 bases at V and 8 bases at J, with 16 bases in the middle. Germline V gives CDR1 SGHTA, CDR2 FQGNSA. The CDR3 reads CASSPGGQFYIQYF. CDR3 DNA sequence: TGTGCCAGCAGCCCCGGTGGACAGTTTTACATTCAGTACTTC. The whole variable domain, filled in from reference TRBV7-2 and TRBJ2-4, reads GAGVSQSPSNKVTEKGKDVELRCDPISGHTALYWYRQSLGQGLEFLIYFQGNSAPDKSGLPSDRFSAERTGGSVSTLTIQRTQQEDSAVYLCASSPGGQFYIQYFGAGTRLSVL.

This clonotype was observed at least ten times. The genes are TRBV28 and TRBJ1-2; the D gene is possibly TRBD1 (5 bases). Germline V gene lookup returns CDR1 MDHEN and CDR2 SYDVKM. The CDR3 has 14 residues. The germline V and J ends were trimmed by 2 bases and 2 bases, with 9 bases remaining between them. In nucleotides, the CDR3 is TGTGCCAGCAGTTTAGGCGCAGGGAACTATGGCTACACCTTC. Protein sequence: CASSLGAGNYGYTF.

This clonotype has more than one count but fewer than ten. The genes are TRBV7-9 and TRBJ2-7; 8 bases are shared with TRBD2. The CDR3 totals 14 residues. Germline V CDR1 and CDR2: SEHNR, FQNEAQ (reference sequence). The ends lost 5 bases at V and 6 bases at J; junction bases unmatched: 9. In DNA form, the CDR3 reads TGTGCCAGCAGCCCGGGGGGGGTAACGGGCGAGCAGTACTTC. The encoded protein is CASSPGGVTGEQYF.

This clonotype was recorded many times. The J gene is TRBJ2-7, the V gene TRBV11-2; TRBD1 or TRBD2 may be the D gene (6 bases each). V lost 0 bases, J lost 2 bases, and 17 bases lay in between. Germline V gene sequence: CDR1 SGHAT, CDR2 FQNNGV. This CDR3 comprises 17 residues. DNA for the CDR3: TGTGCCAGCAGCTTAGAGAGAGGGGGAGGAATCCCCTACGAGCAGTACTTC. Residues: CASSLERGGGIPYEQYF.

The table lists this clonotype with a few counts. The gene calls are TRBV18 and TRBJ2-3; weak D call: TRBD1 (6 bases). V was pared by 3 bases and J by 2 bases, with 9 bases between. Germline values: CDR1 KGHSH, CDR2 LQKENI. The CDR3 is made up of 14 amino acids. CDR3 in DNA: TGTGCCAGCTCACCGACAGGAACCACAGATACGCAGTATTTT. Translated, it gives CASSPTGTTDTQYF.

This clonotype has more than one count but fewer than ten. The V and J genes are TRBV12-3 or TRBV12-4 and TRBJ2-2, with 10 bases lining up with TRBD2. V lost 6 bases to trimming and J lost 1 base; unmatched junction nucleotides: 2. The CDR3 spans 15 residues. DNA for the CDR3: TGTGCCAGCAGCATAGCGGGAGGGAACACCGGGGAGCTGTTTTTT. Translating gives CASSIAGGNTGELFF.

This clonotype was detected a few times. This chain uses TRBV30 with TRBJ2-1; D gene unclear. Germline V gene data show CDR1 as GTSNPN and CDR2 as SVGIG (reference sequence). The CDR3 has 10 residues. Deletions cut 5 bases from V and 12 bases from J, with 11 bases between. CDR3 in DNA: TGTGCCTGGGAGAGGAACTCGCAGTTCTTC. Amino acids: CAWERNSQFF. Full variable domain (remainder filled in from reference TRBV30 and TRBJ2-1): SQTIHQWPATLVQPVGSPLSLECTVEGTSNPNLYWYRQAAGRGLQLLFYSVGIGQISSEVPQNLSASRPQDRQFILSSKKLLLSDSGFYLCAWERNSQFFGPGTRLTVL.

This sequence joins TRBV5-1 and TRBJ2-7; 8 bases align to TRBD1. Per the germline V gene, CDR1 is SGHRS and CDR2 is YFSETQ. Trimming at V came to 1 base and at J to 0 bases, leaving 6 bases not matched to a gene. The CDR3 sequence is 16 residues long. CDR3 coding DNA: TGCGCCAGCAGCTTGTCCACCGGGACAGGCTCCTACGAGCAGTACTTC. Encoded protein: CASSLSTGTGSYEQYF.